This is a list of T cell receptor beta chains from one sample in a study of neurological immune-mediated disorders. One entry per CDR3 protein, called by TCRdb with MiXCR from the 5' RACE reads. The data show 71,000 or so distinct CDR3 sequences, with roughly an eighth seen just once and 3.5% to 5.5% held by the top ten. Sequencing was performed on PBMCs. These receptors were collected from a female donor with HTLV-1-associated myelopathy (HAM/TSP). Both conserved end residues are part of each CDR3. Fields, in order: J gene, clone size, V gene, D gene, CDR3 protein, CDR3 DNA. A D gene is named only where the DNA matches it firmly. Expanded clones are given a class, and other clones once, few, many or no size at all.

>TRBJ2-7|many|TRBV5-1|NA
CASSSQTSYEQYF
TGCGCCAGCAGCTCTCAGACTTCCTACGAGCAGTACTTC
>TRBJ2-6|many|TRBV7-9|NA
CASTNYMTLGANVLTF
TGTGCCAGCACCAACTATATGACGCTAGGGGCCAACGTCCTGACTTTC
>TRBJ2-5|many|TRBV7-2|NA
CASSSQGGRLETQYF
TGTGCCAGCAGCTCCCAAGGGGGACGCTTAGAGACCCAGTACTTC
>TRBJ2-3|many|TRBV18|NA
CASSPGLDTQYF
TGTGCCAGCTCACCAGGGTTGGATACGCAGTATTTT
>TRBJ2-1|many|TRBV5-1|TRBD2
CASSLPSGGFNEQFF
TGCGCCAGCAGCTTGCCTAGCGGGGGTTTTAATGAGCAGTTCTTC
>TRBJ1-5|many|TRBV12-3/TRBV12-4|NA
CASSLALDTFEPQHF
TGTGCCAGCAGTTTAGCGCTCGACACTTTCGAGCCCCAGCATTTT
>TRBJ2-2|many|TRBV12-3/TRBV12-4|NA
CASTRDRNTGELFF
TGTGCCAGCACAAGAGACAGAAACACCGGGGAGCTGTTTTTT
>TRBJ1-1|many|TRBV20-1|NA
CSARAQGNTEAFF
TGCAGTGCTCGAGCCCAGGGGAACACTGAAGCTTTCTTT
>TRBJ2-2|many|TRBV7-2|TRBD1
CASSSDREVTGELFF
TGTGCCAGCAGCTCGGACAGGGAGGTAACCGGGGAGCTGTTTTTT
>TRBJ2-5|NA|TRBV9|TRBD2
CASSVGGLALQETQYF
TGTGCCAGCAGCGTAGGGGGACTAGCACTCCAAGAGACCCAGTACTTC
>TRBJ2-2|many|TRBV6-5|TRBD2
CASSYRAGGFTGELFF
TGTGCCAGCAGTTACAGGGCGGGGGGTTTCACCGGGGAGCTGTTTTTT
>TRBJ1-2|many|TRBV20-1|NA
CSARGDYGYTF
TGCAGTGCTAGAGGTGACTATGGCTACACCTTC
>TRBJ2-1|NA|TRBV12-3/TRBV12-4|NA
CASRGSLSYNEQFF
TGTGCCAGCAGGGGGTCTCTCTCCTACAATGAGCAGTTCTTC
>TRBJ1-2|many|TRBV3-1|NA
CASSQGVLKSTGYTF
TGTGCCAGCAGCCAAGGGGTTCTGAAATCAACTGGCTACACCTTC
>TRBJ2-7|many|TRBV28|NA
CASSTGNSYEQYF
TGTGCCAGCAGTACAGGGAACTCCTACGAGCAGTACTTC
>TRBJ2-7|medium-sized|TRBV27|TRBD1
CASSPTNRGSYEQYF
TGTGCCAGCAGTCCTACTAACAGGGGTTCCTACGAGCAGTACTTC
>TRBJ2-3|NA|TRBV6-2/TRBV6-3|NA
CASSNQQGVTDTQYF
TGTGCCAGCAGCAACCAACAGGGAGTCACAGATACGCAGTATTTT
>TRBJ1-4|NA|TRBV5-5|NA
CASSLRQPGEKLFF
TGTGCCAGCAGCTTGCGGCAGCCGGGGGAAAAACTGTTTTTT
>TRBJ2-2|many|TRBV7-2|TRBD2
CASSRGGPGELFF
TGTGCCAGCAGCCGGGGGGGCCCCGGGGAGCTGTTTTTT
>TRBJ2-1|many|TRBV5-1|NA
CASSTGGAVYEQFF
TGCGCCAGCAGTACTGGGGGGGCGGTCTATGAGCAGTTCTTC
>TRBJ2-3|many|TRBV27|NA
CASRGITDTQYF
TGTGCCAGCAGAGGGATAACAGATACGCAGTATTTT
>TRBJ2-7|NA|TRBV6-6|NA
CASSSPSRVSDEQYF
TGTGCCAGCAGTTCCCCCTCGAGGGTGAGCGACGAGCAGTACTTC
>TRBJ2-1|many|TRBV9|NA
CASADSYNEQFF
TGTGCCAGCGCGGACAGTTACAATGAGCAGTTCTTC
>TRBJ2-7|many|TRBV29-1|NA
CSVGQRVHEQYF
TGCAGCGTTGGCCAAAGGGTCCACGAGCAGTACTTC
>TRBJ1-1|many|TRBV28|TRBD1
CASSTFRDRGTEAFF
TGTGCCAGCAGCACCTTCCGGGACAGGGGCACTGAAGCTTTCTTT
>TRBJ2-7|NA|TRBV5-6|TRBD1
CASSRTGGVDEQYF
TGTGCCAGCAGCAGGACAGGGGGCGTGGACGAGCAGTACTTC
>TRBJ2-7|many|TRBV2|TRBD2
CASSVSGGNYEQYF
TGTGCCAGCAGTGTTAGCGGGGGTAACTACGAGCAGTACTTC
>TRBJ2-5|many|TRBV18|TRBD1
CASSPPRQGETQYF
TGTGCCAGCTCACCCCCACGACAGGGGGAGACCCAGTACTTC
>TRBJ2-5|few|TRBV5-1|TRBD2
CASSLHSGGIQETQYF
TGCGCCAGCAGCTTGCACAGCGGGGGCATTCAAGAGACCCAGTACTTC
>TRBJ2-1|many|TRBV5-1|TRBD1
CASSTIPGTVTFF
TGCGCCAGCAGCACCATTCCAGGGACAGTGACGTTCTTC
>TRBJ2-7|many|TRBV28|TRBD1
CASSTRQGNVYEQYF
TGTGCCAGCAGTACCCGACAGGGGAACGTCTACGAGCAGTACTTC
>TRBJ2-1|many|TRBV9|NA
CASSVGLAQYNEQFF
TGTGCCAGCAGCGTGGGCCTAGCCCAATACAATGAGCAGTTCTTC
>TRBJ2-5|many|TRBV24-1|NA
CATSDGAVMDF
TGTGCCACCAGTGATGGTGCGGTCATGGACTTC
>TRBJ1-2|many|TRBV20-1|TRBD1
CSARAGTGVGGGYTF
TGCAGTGCTAGAGCCGGGACAGGGGTCGGAGGGGGCTACACCTTC
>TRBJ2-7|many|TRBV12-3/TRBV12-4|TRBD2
CASSRGGHPYEQYF
TGTGCCAGCAGTCGGGGGGGACACCCCTACGAGCAGTACTTC
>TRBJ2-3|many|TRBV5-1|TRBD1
CASSSGTFQGADTQYF
TGCGCCAGCAGCTCGGGGACATTTCAGGGGGCAGATACGCAGTATTTT
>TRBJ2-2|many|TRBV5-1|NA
CASKKGDLENTGELFF
TGCGCCAGCAAGAAGGGGGACCTCGAGAACACCGGGGAGCTGTTTTTT
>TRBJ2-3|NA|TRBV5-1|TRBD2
CASSPRLAGGQNTQYF
TGCGCCAGCAGCCCGAGACTAGCGGGGGGGCAGAATACGCAGTATTTT
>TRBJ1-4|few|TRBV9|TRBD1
CASSVVRFFWGQGPRNEKLFF
TGTGCCAGCAGCGTAGTAAGATTTTTTTGGGGACAGGGGCCACGGAATGAAAAACTGTTTTTT
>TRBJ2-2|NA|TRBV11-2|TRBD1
CASSPRTGGDTGELFF
TGTGCCAGCAGCCCACGGACAGGGGGGGACACCGGGGAGCTGTTTTTT
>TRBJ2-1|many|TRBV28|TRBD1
CASSRDSYNEQFF
TGTGCCAGCAGCCGGGACAGTTACAATGAGCAGTTCTTC
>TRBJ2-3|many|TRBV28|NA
CASRLGSDTQYF
TGTGCCAGCAGGCTAGGTTCAGATACGCAGTATTTT
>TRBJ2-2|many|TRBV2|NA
CAINHRVQGELFF
TGTGCCATTAATCACAGAGTTCAGGGGGAGCTGTTTTTT
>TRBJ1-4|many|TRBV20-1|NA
CSARTREKLFF
TGCAGTGCTAGGACGCGTGAAAAACTGTTTTTT
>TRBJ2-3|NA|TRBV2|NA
CANSRGVSTDTQYF
TGTGCCAACTCACGAGGGGTTAGCACAGATACGCAGTATTTT
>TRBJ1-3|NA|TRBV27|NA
CASSLRGPSGNTIYF
TGTGCCAGCAGTTTACGGGGCCCCTCTGGAAACACCATATATTTT
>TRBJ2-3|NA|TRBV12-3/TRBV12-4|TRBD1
CASSEDRGLRNTQYF
TGTGCCAGCAGCGAGGACAGGGGGCTTCGGAATACGCAGTATTTT
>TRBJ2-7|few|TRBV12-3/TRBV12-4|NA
CASSSVYEQYF
TGTGCCAGCAGTTCAGTTTACGAGCAGTACTTC
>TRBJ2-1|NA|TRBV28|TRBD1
CAIDRGYNEQFF
TGTGCCATCGACAGGGGATACAATGAGCAGTTCTTC
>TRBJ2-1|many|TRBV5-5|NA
CASSLTGSYNEQFF
TGTGCCAGCAGCTTGACAGGGTCCTACAATGAGCAGTTCTTC
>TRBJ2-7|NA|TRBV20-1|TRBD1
CSARDRRRGQYEQYF
TGCAGTGCTAGAGATCGTCGCAGGGGGCAATACGAGCAGTACTTC
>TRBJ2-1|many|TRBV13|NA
CASSFISQGNEQFF
TGTGCCAGCAGCTTCATATCCCAGGGTAATGAGCAGTTCTTC
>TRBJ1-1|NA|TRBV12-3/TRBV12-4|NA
CASTNQVNTEAFF
TGTGCCAGCACTAATCAGGTAAACACTGAAGCTTTCTTT
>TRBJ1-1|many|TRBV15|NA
CATSTRPMNTEAFF
TGTGCCACCAGCACCAGACCGATGAACACTGAAGCTTTCTTT
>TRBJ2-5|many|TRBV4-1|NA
CASSHPTGETQYF
TGCGCCAGCAGCCACCCCACAGGGGAGACCCAGTACTTC
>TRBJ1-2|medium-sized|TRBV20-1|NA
CSAIPGNYGYTF
TGCAGTGCTATACCCGGGAACTATGGCTACACCTTC
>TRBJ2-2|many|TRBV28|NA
CASYPGRNTGELFF
TGTGCCAGCTACCCAGGACGGAACACCGGGGAGCTGTTTTTT
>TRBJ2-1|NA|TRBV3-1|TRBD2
CASSQGGGVSTSASYNEQFF
TGTGCCAGCAGCCAAGGCGGGGGGGTTTCCACTTCGGCCTCCTACAATGAGCAGTTCTTC